This TCR beta chain came from a study of OX40 agonist ivuxolimab in advanced cancers. As for the study in general: It was ivuxolimab, an agonistic anti-OX40 (CD134) antibody, that patients were treated with. General study results and limits: Fewer expanded clones were found on average in CD4+ than in CD8+ T cells. There was clonal expansion of CD4+ and CD8+ blood T cells by week 6 at 0.1 to 3.0 mg/kg. Partly responding patients at 0.1-3.0 mg/kg showed some of the smallest clonal expansion.

There are 17 residues in the CDR3. Germline V CDR1 and CDR2: SGHRS, YFSETQ. Trimming left V 3 bases short and J 1 base short, with 17 bases between. Profiled with immunoSEQ multiplex PCR; TCRdb holds only in-frame clones, not every one. Among tens of thousands of clones listed, roughly 86% were seen once. This clone was found a few times. Its specificity is not known. Sequencing was performed on CD4+ or CD8+ T cells sorted from blood, taken in a trial of the OX40 agonist ivuxolimab. The J gene is TRBJ1-3, the V gene TRBV5-1, with D possibly being TRBD1 (5 bases). This TCR came from an adult with an advanced solid tumor such as melanoma, head and neck, liver or kidney cancer. This chain's CDR3 is CASSSGTAMGSGNTIYF. The CDR3 DNA follows: TGCGCCAGCAGCTCCGGGACGGCCATGGGATCTGGAAACACCATATATTTT.